In its sample, the clone carrying this T cell receptor (beta chain) was seen a few times. Its antigen remains unknown. The record originates from a study of long-term antiretroviral therapy in people with HIV. Findings and caveats of the study: An increase in diversity followed ART, yet levels stayed below transplant donor controls.

CDR3 length: 15 residues. The J segment lost 9 bases and the V segment lost 5 bases, leaving 4 bases of the junction unmatched. The germline gives CDR1 MGHRA, CDR2 YSYEKL. There was at least one pre-ART PBMC sample for each donor, plus at least two post-ART PBMC samples. Going into DNA extraction, samples held about 1-11 million cryopreserved PBMC. With survey level as its setting, the immunoSEQ assay was v3.0. Repertoires were generated with immunoSEQ multiplex PCR, while TCRdb's copy carries only in-frame clones and drops some. The profile shows approximately 11,000 clones, approximately 76% of them singletons.

The sequence came from a man between 25 and 39 years old with HIV. The source was unsorted PBMCs, collected at the start of antiretroviral therapy, before treatment. The chain combines TRBV4-1 with TRBJ2-2; 15 bases align to TRBD2. The CDR3 nucleotides read TGCGCCAGCAGCACGGGACTAGCGGGAGGCAGGGAGCTGTTTTTT. Translated: CASSTGLAGGRELFF.